These 22 T cell receptor beta chains came from one sample sequenced in a study of Ad26.COV2.S vaccination and SARS-CoV-2 variants. Assay: immunoSEQ multiplex PCR; the TCRdb copy retains only in-frame clones and omits some. The sample comprises nearly 400,000 clones, about nine tenths of which are singletons, and over 1.5% rests with the top ten. This sample's treatment: about 20 received Ad26.COV2.S at low or high dose, single or two shots; a few received placebo; per-sample allocation not given. The samples date from day 63 after the first vaccine or placebo injection. The input for sequencing was peripheral blood, taken in a trial of Ad26.COV2.S vaccine versus placebo. These receptors all come from a person between 18 and 59 years old who received the Ad26.COV2.S COVID-19 vaccine or a placebo.

This chain connects TRBV15 to TRBJ1-3; D not resolved. The length of the CDR3 is 16 residues. The V and J ends lost 1 base and 1 base respectively, with 11 bases between them. Germline lookup yields CDR1 LNHNV and CDR2 YYDKDF (reference sequence). The CDR3 spells CATSRGSVGSGNTIYF. The DNA of the CDR3 is TGTGCCACCAGCAGAGGGTCGGTGGGTTCTGGAAACACCATATATTTT.

V is TRBV5-4 and J is TRBJ1-4, with TRBD1 as a possible D gene (5 bases). V was cut by 0 bases and J by 3 bases, with 9 bases left in between. This CDR3 contains 15 residues. Germline V gene sequence: CDR1 SGHNT, CDR2 YYREEE (reference sequence). The CDR3 region has the DNA TGTGCCAGCAGCTTGGGTGGGGGAGCTAATGAAAAACTGTTTTTT. Translated, it gives CASSLGGGANEKLFF.

This clone has just one count. The chain is built from TRBV19 and TRBJ2-3; no reliable D call. Trimming removed 2 bases at V and 0 bases at J, with 6 bases between. This CDR3 comprises 14 residues. Germline V gives CDR1 LNHDA, CDR2 SQIVND (reference sequence). CDR3 in DNA: TGTGCCAGTAGTATAACCCTTAGCACAGATACGCAGTATTTT. It encodes CASSITLSTDTQYF. Full variable domain (outside the CDR3, taken from reference TRBV19 and TRBJ2-3): DGGITQSPKYLFRKEGQNVTLSCEQNLNHDAMYWYRQDPGQGLRLIYYSQIVNDFQKGDIAEGYSVSREKKESFPLTVTSAQKNPTAFYLCASSITLSTDTQYFGPGTRLTVL.

V gene TRBV9 combines with J gene TRBJ2-2; tentative D call: TRBD2 (6 bases). Germline CDR1 is SGDLS and CDR2 is YYNGEE. This CDR3 is 13 amino acids long. V shed 7 bases and J shed 1 base, with 8 bases lying between them. The CDR3 nucleotides read TGTGCCAGCGGGCGGGGGAACACCGGGGAGCTGTTTTTT. It codes for CASGRGNTGELFF. The variable domain in full, completed from reference TRBV9 and TRBJ2-2, reads DSGVTQTPKHLITATGQRVTLRCSPRSGDLSVYWYQQSLDQGLQFLIQYYNGEERAKGNILERFSAQQFPDLHSELNLSSLELGDSALYFCASGRGNTGELFFGEGSRLTVL.

The CDR3 region has the DNA TGTGCCAGCAGTTACACGGGAGCCAACATTCAGTACTTC. Translation gives CASSYTGANIQYF. The chain joins TRBV6-5 to TRBJ2-4, with D possibly TRBD2 on 6 matching bases. CDR3 length equals 13 residues. The V and J ends lost 2 bases and 7 bases respectively, with 9 bases between them. CDR1 is MNHEY, CDR2 SVGAGI, per germline.

The chain employs TRBV7-2 and TRBJ2-1; the match to TRBD2 covers 7 bases. Per the germline V gene, CDR1 is SGHTA and CDR2 is FQGNSA. Trimming at V came to 1 base and at J to 3 bases, leaving 9 bases not matched to a gene. This CDR3 is built from 17 residues. CDR3 residues: CASSLGLLASGYNEQFF. The CDR3 DNA follows: TGTGCCAGCAGCTTAGGATTGTTGGCTAGCGGCTACAATGAGCAGTTCTTC. Full variable domain (rest looked up from reference TRBV7-2 and TRBJ2-1): GAGVSQSPSNKVTEKGKDVELRCDPISGHTALYWYRQSLGQGLEFLIYFQGNSAPDKSGLPSDRFSAERTGGSVSTLTIQRTQQEDSAVYLCASSLGLLASGYNEQFFGPGTRLTVL.

The CDR3 reads CASTLGASGTGEQFF. The CDR3 region has the DNA TGTGCCAGCACCCTGGGGGCTAGCGGGACAGGGGAGCAGTTCTTC. The chain joins TRBV27 to TRBJ2-1, with D tentatively TRBD1 or TRBD2 (9 bases each). Looked up from germline, CDR1 is MNHEY and CDR2 is SMNVEV (reference sequence). V lost 7 bases and J lost 10, with 23 bases in between. The CDR3 totals 15 residues.

The chain uses TRBV4-3 and TRBJ2-5; D might be TRBD1 (5 bases). Germline V gene data show CDR1 as LGHNA and CDR2 as YSLEER. The V end was cut by 0 bases, the J end by 1 base, with 9 bases between. This CDR3 region has 15 residues. The CDR3 spells CASSQDLDSQETQYF. The CDR3 bases are TGCGCCAGCAGCCAAGATCTCGACAGCCAAGAGACCCAGTACTTC.

This chain joins TRBV24-1 and TRBJ1-1, with a weak D call TRBD1 (6 bases). There are 14 residues in the CDR3. CDR1 is KGHDR and CDR2 is SFDVKD in the germline V gene. V dropped 3 bases and J dropped 6 bases, with 13 bases sitting between them. CDR3 nucleotide sequence: TGTGCCACCAGTGATACAGGGAGAGGGGCTGAAGCTTTCTTT. This sequence encodes CATSDTGRGAEAFF.

J is TRBJ2-1 and V is TRBV30; weak D call: TRBD2 (6 bases). Germline V gene data show CDR1 as GTSNPN and CDR2 as SVGIG (reference sequence). The CDR3 runs 13 residues. V gave up 1 base and J gave up 9 bases, with 13 bases separating them. In DNA form, the CDR3 reads TGTGCCTGGAGTGCGAGACTAGATGTTGAGCAGTTCTTC. As protein: CAWSARLDVEQFF.

This chain uses TRBV23-1 with TRBJ2-7; 8 nucleotides agree with TRBD2. TRBV23-1 is flagged as an ORF with uncertain function. Trimming cost V 2 bases and J 5 bases; bases outside gene matches: 23. The CDR3 is made up of 20 amino acids. The CDR3 protein is CASSQAPGMGAAGGSDEQYF. The CDR3 DNA sequence: TGCGCCAGCAGTCAAGCGCCAGGGATGGGGGCGGCGGGAGGCAGCGACGAGCAGTACTTC.

V usage is TRBV6-2 or TRBV6-3 and J usage is TRBJ1-5, with D perhaps TRBD1 (6 bases). With 1 base removed from V and 6 bases from J, the gap between germline ends came to 13 bases. Per germline, CDR1 MNHEY and CDR2 SVGEGT. This CDR3 contains 15 residues. The CDR3 loop is CASSYWGARSQPQHF. The CDR3 coding sequence is TGTGCCAGCAGTTACTGGGGGGCCAGGAGTCAGCCCCAGCATTTT.

This clone was seen more than once but under ten times. The rearrangement links TRBV3-1 (or the pseudogene TRBV3-2) to TRBJ1-5; D gene uncertain. Trimming shortened V by 3 bases and J by 4 bases, and 10 bases separated the two germline ends. Germline V lookup: CDR1 LGHDT, CDR2 YNNKEL (reference sequence). The CDR3 contains 14 residues. CDR3 loop: CASSHGLKNQPQHF. The DNA of the CDR3 is TGTGCCAGCAGCCACGGACTGAAAAATCAGCCCCAGCATTTT.

The gene calls are TRBV11-2 and TRBJ2-5; D gene unclear. V shed 5 bases and J shed 7 bases, with 17 bases lying between them. The germline gives CDR1 SGHAT, CDR2 FQNNGV. The CDR3 loop spans 14 amino acids. CDR3 protein: CASSPITAFGTQYF. The CDR3 DNA reads as TGTGCCAGCAGCCCCATCACCGCTTTCGGGACCCAGTACTTC. The full variable domain, its missing parts supplied by reference TRBV11-2 and TRBJ2-5, is EAGVAQSPRYKIIEKRQSVAFWCNPISGHATLYWYQQILGQGPKLLIQFQNNGVVDDSQLPKDRFSAERLKGVDSTLKIQPAKLEDSAVYLCASSPITAFGTQYFGPGTRLLVL.

The genes are TRBV11-2 and TRBJ2-5; the match to TRBD2 covers 15 bases. With V trimmed by 1 base and J by 2 bases, 2 bases remained unmatched. CDR1 is SGHAT and CDR2 is FQNNGV in the germline V gene. This CDR3 comprises 17 residues. The CDR3, as DNA: TGTGCCAGCAGCTTAGTGGGACTAGCGGGAGGACAAGAGACCCAGTACTTC. The encoded protein is CASSLVGLAGGQETQYF.

The chain joins TRBV12-3 or TRBV12-4 to TRBJ2-6, with D uncertain. Trimming removed 8 bases from V and 2 bases from J, with 4 bases in between. The CDR3 runs to 12 residues. CDR3 loop: CASGTGANVLTF. DNA of the CDR3: TGTGCCAGCGGGACTGGGGCCAACGTCCTGACTTTC.

The chain joins TRBV14 to TRBJ2-7, with a possible D match to TRBD2 (6 bases). The V and J ends lost 4 bases and 5 bases respectively, with 15 bases between them. Germline V gene data show CDR1 as SGHDN and CDR2 as FVKESK. CDR3 length: 14 amino acids. CDR3 loop: CASSPLGSPDEQYF. The CDR3 DNA follows: TGTGCCAGCAGCCCGCTCGGGAGTCCGGACGAGCAGTACTTC.

The chain employs TRBV28 and TRBJ2-1; 11 nucleotides line up with TRBD2. This CDR3 has 14 amino acids. With 6 bases clipped from V and 5 bases from J, the junction kept 3 bases outside the gene matches. Looked up from germline, CDR1 is MDHEN and CDR2 is SYDVKM. For the CDR3, the DNA is TGTGCCAGCAGGATTAGCGGGAGGGACAATGAGCAGTTCTTC. The encoded protein is CASRISGRDNEQFF.

The chain uses TRBV7-9 and TRBJ2-3; 12 bases are a match to TRBD2. Germline CDR1 and CDR2: SEHNR and FQNEAQ (reference sequence). CDR3 length equals 15 residues. V shed 5 bases, J shed 7 bases, and the junction held 7 bases outside the gene matches. CDR3 loop: CASSKTSGSQYTQYF. The CDR3 DNA is TGTGCCAGCAGCAAGACTAGCGGGAGTCAATATACGCAGTATTTT.

The chain uses TRBV7-6 and TRBJ2-7, with TRBD2 matching 7 bases. J was trimmed by 4 bases and V by 2 bases; bases with no gene match: 2. This CDR3 is built from 13 residues. Germline V gives CDR1 SGHVS, CDR2 FNYEAQ. Written as DNA, the CDR3 is TGTGCCAGCAGCTTAAGGCGGGAGTACGAGCAGTACTTC. Its translation is CASSLRREYEQYF.

The rearrangement links TRBV11-3 to TRBJ2-5; 10 bases are shared with TRBD2. The germline V gene has CDR1 SGHNT and CDR2 YENEEA. The CDR3 contains 15 residues. Trimming cost V 6 bases and J 3 bases; bases outside gene matches: 7. The CDR3 bases are TGTGCCAGCAGTGATGGACTAGCGGCAAAAGAGACCCAGTACTTC. It translates to CASSDGLAAKETQYF.

The chain joins TRBV6-5 to TRBJ2-2, with 7 bases aligning to TRBD1. This CDR3 has 15 residues. Losses at the gene ends were 8 bases for V and 5 bases for J; bases not matched to a gene: 11. The germline V gene encodes CDR1 MNHEY and CDR2 SVGAGI. CDR3 protein: CASLGRQGDTGELFF. The CDR3 DNA sequence: TGTGCCAGCCTCGGGCGACAGGGCGATACCGGGGAGCTGTTTTTT.